One and the same sample provided the 15 T cell receptor beta chains below, sequenced in a study of blood T cell repertoires in COVID-19. The repertoire was sequenced with immunoSEQ multiplex PCR; TCRdb's copy has only in-frame clones and lacks some. The sample consists of 150,000 to 200,000 clones, 60% to 80% of them appearing once. The sequenced sample consisted of peripheral blood. The origin of the receptors is a man aged 55 to 70 with active or convalescent COVID-19.

Regarding this clone: Other DNA sequences in this specimen translate into the identical CDR3. This rearrangement joins TRBV20-1 to TRBJ2-7; maybe TRBD1 (6 bases). Germline-derived CDR1 and CDR2 are DFQATT and SNEGSKA (reference sequence). The CDR3 covers 11 residues. The CDR3 reads CSAGQTYEQYF. The CDR3, as DNA: TGCAGCGCCGGACAGACCTACGAGCAGTACTTC.

A few counts support this clone. The chain joins TRBV28 to TRBJ2-2, with D perhaps matching TRBD1 (6 bases). Germline CDR1 is MDHEN and CDR2 is SYDVKM. V dropped 8 bases and J dropped 3 bases, with 19 bases sitting between them. The CDR3 contains 16 residues. The CDR3 region is CASLFGGGYYTGELFF. The CDR3 coding sequence is TGTGCCAGCCTCTTTGGTGGGGGCTACTACACCGGGGAGCTGTTTTTT. Full variable domain (remainder filled in from reference TRBV28 and TRBJ2-2): DVKVTQSSRYLVKRTGEKVFLECVQDMDHENMFWYRQDPGLGLRLIYFSYDVKMKEKGDIPEGYSVSREKKERFSLILESASTNQTSMYLCASLFGGGYYTGELFFGEGSRLTVL.

The CDR3 DNA follows: TGTGCCAGCAGCTCCTCCCAAGAGACCCAGTACTTC. This encodes CASSSSQETQYF. V gene TRBV7-9 combines with J gene TRBJ2-5; no reliable D call. CDR1 and CDR2 from the germline V gene are SEHNR and FQNEAQ (reference sequence). V lost 4 bases and J 1 base, leaving 4 bases between the germline ends. The CDR3 extends over 12 amino acids.

The genes are TRBV15 and TRBJ1-1; 7 bases map to TRBD1. Germline V gene sequence: CDR1 LNHNV, CDR2 YYDKDF (reference sequence). The CDR3 extends over 15 amino acids. V lost 0 bases, J lost 1 base, and 2 bases stayed unmatched. In DNA, the CDR3 is TGTGCCACCAGCAGAGAGGGACAGAGGAACACTGAAGCTTTCTTT. Translated, it gives CATSREGQRNTEAFF.

The chain links TRBV2 to TRBJ2-7; 7 nucleotides match TRBD1. This CDR3 contains 14 residues. Germline trimming cut 4 bases from V and 6 bases from J; bases unmatched to any gene: 9. Looked up from germline, CDR1 is SNHLY and CDR2 is FYNNEI. CDR3 in amino acids: CASSGETGVSEQYF. The CDR3, as DNA: TGTGCCAGCAGTGGGGAAACAGGGGTGAGCGAGCAGTACTTC.

The genes are TRBV5-1 and TRBJ1-1; 12 bases line up with TRBD1. From germline, CDR1 is SGHRS and CDR2 YFSETQ. Unmatched junction bases numbered 8, after V lost 3 bases and J lost 5 bases. The CDR3 covers 16 residues. The CDR3 sequence: CASSSLGTGGGTEAFF. DNA of the CDR3: TGCGCCAGCAGCTCCCTCGGGACAGGGGGCGGGACTGAAGCTTTCTTT.

This chain connects TRBV7-2 to TRBJ2-1, with no clear D. The germline V and J ends were trimmed by 2 bases and 8 bases, with 10 bases remaining between them. This CDR3 is built from 13 residues. Germline-derived CDR1 and CDR2 are SGHTA and FQGNSA. The CDR3 here is CASSLYSLDEQFF. The CDR3 coding sequence is TGTGCCAGCAGCTTATACTCGCTCGATGAGCAGTTCTTC.

This clone was observed a handful of times. This chain uses TRBV5-1 with TRBJ2-7, with 9 positions matching TRBD1. The ends lost 2 bases at V and 5 bases at J; junction bases unmatched: 17. CDR1 is SGHRS, CDR2 YFSETQ, per germline. There are 18 residues in the CDR3. CDR3 in amino acids: CASSLAMRTGVSENEQYF. The CDR3 nucleotides are TGCGCCAGCAGCTTAGCCATGCGGACAGGGGTAAGCGAAAACGAGCAGTACTTC.

The V call is TRBV5-1, the J call TRBJ1-6, with D possibly TRBD1 on 5 matching bases. V was clipped by 0 bases and J by 14 bases, with 15 bases between them. The germline CDR1 and CDR2 sequences are SGHRS and YFSETQ. The CDR3 totals 14 residues. For the CDR3, the DNA is TGCGCCAGCAGCTTGGCGACCGATCCAGGGTCCCTCCACTTT. This codes for CASSLATDPGSLHF. Together with reference TRBV5-1 and TRBJ1-6, the CDR3 gives the full variable domain: KAGVTQTPRYLIKTRGQQVTLSCSPISGHRSVSWYQQTPGQGLQFLFEYFSETQRNKGNFPGRFSGRQFSNSRSEMNVSTLELGDSALYLCASSLATDPGSLHFGNGTRLTVT.

CDR3 sequence (DNA): TGCGCCAGCAGCTTGGACGGTCTTACAGGGAATGAAGCTTTCTTT. Its protein product is CASSLDGLTGNEAFF. The V call is TRBV5-1, the J call TRBJ1-1, with D perhaps matching TRBD1 (6 bases). The CDR3 loop spans 15 amino acids. Trimming pared 0 bases from V and 7 bases from J, leaving 16 bases between. Germline V gene lookup returns CDR1 SGHRS and CDR2 YFSETQ.

The V and J genes are TRBV6-5 and TRBJ1-4; D is unclear. Per germline, CDR1 MNHEY and CDR2 SVGAGI. CDR3 length: 14 residues. The ends were cut back, 6 bases at V and 2 bases at J, with 10 bases in the middle. CDR3 coding DNA: TGTGCCAGCAGAGTACAGTTGACTAATGAAAAACTGTTTTTT. It encodes CASRVQLTNEKLFF.

This clone was counted once. The chain links TRBV12-3 or TRBV12-4 to TRBJ2-3; D perhaps matches TRBD2 (5 bases). V was shortened by 8 bases and J by 2 bases, with 5 bases between the two germline ends. The length of the CDR3 is 11 residues. The CDR3 loop is CASGLTDTQYF. Written as DNA, the CDR3 is TGTGCCAGCGGACTCACAGATACGCAGTATTTT.

A few counts support this clone. The chain uses TRBV10-1 and TRBJ2-5; 10 nucleotides match TRBD2. After removal of 6 bases from V and 0 bases from J, the junction contained 13 bases not matched to a gene. The V gene's germline CDR1 is WNHNN and CDR2 SYGVQD (reference sequence). This CDR3 has 18 residues. CDR3: CASSEGLYSGRHQETQYF. CDR3 DNA: TGCGCCAGCAGCGAAGGCCTTTATAGCGGGAGGCACCAAGAGACCCAGTACTTC.

The V and J genes are TRBV4-3 and TRBJ2-7; a possible D gene is TRBD1 (5 bases). Trimming shortened V by 1 base and J by 0 bases, and 19 bases separated the two germline ends. Germline V gives CDR1 LGHNA, CDR2 YSLEER. CDR3 length: 18 amino acids. CDR3: CASSQVKGSSLSSYEQYF. In DNA form, the CDR3 reads TGCGCCAGCAGCCAAGTAAAGGGGTCCAGCTTAAGCTCCTACGAGCAGTACTTC.

V and J are TRBV7-8 and TRBJ1-4; weak D call: TRBD1 (6 bases). This CDR3 comprises 17 residues. V was shortened by 5 bases and J by 7 bases, with 23 bases between the two germline ends. Germline V CDR1 and CDR2: SGHVS, FQNEAQ. CDR3 DNA sequence: TGTGCCAGCAGCCGGGAGAAGGGGGTAACTCTCGGTGAAAAACTGTTTTTT. It yields the protein CASSREKGVTLGEKLFF.